The 5 T cell receptor beta chains listed next were all sequenced from one sample in a study of blood T cell repertoires in COVID-19. Here immunoSEQ multiplex PCR was the method, and the copy in TCRdb shows in-frame clones only, minus some. The sample gives more than 150,000 clones, 75% to 85% of which show up once; less than 15% is in the top ten. Sequenced: peripheral blood. The receptors shown here come from an elderly woman with COVID-19, enrolled during active disease.

The rearrangement links TRBV9 to TRBJ2-6; TRBD2 aligns across 13 bases. The trim removed 3 bases at V and 0 bases at J, leaving 6 bases unmatched. Germline V CDR1 and CDR2: SGDLS, YYNGEE. The CDR3 sequence is 19 residues long. Here the CDR3 reads CASSGHGLAGVSGANVLTF. Written as DNA, the CDR3 is TGTGCCAGCAGCGGACATGGACTAGCGGGGGTCTCTGGGGCCAACGTCCTGACTTTC.

Regarding this clone: Other DNA sequences in the same sample also yield this CDR3. The chain is built from TRBV5-1 and TRBJ2-7; 9 nucleotides match TRBD1. Germline V gives CDR1 SGHRS, CDR2 YFSETQ. Germline trimming cut 4 bases from V and 0 bases from J; bases unmatched to any gene: 2. This CDR3 is built from 14 residues. As DNA, the CDR3 is TGCGCCAGCAGCCGGACAGGGGACTCCTACGAGCAGTACTTC. Residues: CASSRTGDSYEQYF.

V and J are TRBV27 and TRBJ2-7; possibly TRBD1 for D (5 bases). Trimming took off 5 bases at V and 1 base at J, with 12 bases between the two ends. The CDR3 is 14 residues long. Germline assignment: CDR1 MNHEY and CDR2 SMNVEV (reference sequence). The CDR3 loop reads CASSIRQTSYEQYF. CDR3 DNA: TGTGCCAGCAGTATCCGACAGACATCCTACGAGCAGTACTTC.

This clone was recorded a few times. The chain is built from TRBV3-1 (or the pseudogene TRBV3-2) and TRBJ2-3; a possible D gene is TRBD2 (6 bases). The CDR3 length is 16 residues. Germline V gives CDR1 LGHDT, CDR2 YNNKEL (reference sequence). Trimming took 1 base from V and 1 from J, leaving 12 bases between them. The CDR3 is CASSQVSGARTDTQYF. CDR3 nucleotides: TGTGCCAGCAGCCAAGTCTCGGGAGCCCGCACAGATACGCAGTATTTT.

The V call is TRBV18, the J call TRBJ1-3; TRBD1 matches at 9 bases. The CDR3 consists of 14 residues. V lost 3 bases and J lost 3; bases outside the gene matches: 0. Germline CDR1 KGHSH, CDR2 LQKENI. CDR3 sequence: CASSPDRGGNTIYF. CDR3 DNA sequence: TGTGCCAGCTCACCGGACAGGGGTGGAAACACCATATATTTT. The full variable domain, in which reference TRBV18 and TRBJ1-3 provide the parts outside the CDR3, is NAGVMQNPRHLVRRRGQEARLRCSPMKGHSHVYWYRQLPEEGLKFMVYLQKENIIDESGMPKERFSAEFPKEGPSILRIQQVVRGDSAAYFCASSPDRGGNTIYFGEGSWLTVV.